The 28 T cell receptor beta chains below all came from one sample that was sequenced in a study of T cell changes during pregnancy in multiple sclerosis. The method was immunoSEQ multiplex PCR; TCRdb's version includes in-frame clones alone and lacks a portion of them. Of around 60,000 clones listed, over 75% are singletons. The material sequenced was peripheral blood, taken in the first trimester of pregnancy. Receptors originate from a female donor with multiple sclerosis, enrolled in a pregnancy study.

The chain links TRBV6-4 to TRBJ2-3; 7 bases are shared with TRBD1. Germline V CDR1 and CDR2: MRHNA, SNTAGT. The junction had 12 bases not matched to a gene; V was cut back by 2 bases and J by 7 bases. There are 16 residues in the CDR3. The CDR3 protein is CASSDETGSSAHTQYF. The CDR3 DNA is TGTGCCAGCAGTGACGAGACAGGGTCTTCAGCCCATACGCAGTATTTT.

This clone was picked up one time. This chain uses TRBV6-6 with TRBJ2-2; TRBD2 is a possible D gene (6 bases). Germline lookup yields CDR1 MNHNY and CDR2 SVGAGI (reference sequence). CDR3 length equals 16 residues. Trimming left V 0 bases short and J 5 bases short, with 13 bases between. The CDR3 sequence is CASSYSLGRKTGELFF. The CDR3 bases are TGTGCCAGCAGTTACTCTCTCGGGAGAAAGACCGGGGAGCTGTTTTTT.

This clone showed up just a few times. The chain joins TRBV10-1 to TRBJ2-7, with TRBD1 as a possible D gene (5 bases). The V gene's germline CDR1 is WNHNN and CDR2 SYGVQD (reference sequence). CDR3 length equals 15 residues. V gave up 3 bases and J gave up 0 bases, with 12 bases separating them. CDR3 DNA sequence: TGCGCCAGCAGTGAAGGACACACCGGCTCCTACGAGCAGTACTTC. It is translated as CASSEGHTGSYEQYF.

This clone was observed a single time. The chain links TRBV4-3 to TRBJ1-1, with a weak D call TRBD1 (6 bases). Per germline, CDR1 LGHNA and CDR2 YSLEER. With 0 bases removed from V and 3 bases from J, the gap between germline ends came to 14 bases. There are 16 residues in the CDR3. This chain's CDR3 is CASSQDLPRTDTEAFF. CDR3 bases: TGCGCCAGCAGCCAAGATCTTCCAAGGACAGACACTGAAGCTTTCTTT.

The CDR3 protein is CASRDREKLFF. For the CDR3, the DNA is TGTGCCAGCAGAGACAGGGAAAAACTGTTTTTT. The chain carries TRBV6-1 and TRBJ1-4; D is possibly TRBD1 (6 bases). The germline V and J ends were trimmed by 6 bases and 8 bases, with 7 bases remaining between them. This CDR3 contains 11 residues. The germline gives CDR1 MNHNS, CDR2 SASEGT.

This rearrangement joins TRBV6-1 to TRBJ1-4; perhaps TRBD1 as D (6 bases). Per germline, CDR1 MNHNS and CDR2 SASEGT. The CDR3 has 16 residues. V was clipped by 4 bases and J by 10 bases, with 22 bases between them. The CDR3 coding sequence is TGTGCCAGCAGTGTTCGGGGGGGCGGAGTGTCGGGAAAACTGTTTTTT. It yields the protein CASSVRGGGVSGKLFF.

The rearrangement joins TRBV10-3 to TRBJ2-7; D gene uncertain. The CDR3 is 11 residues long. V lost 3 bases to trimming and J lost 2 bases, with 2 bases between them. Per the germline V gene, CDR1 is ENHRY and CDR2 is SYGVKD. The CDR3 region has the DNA TGTGCCATCAGTGACGCCTACGAGCAGTACTTC. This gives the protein CAISDAYEQYF.

CDR3 nucleotide sequence: TGCGCCAGCAGCTTACAGGGGGCTGGCTACAATGAGCAGTTCTTC. It translates to CASSLQGAGYNEQFF. The V and J genes are TRBV5-1 and TRBJ2-1; 9 positions match TRBD1. The CDR3 is 15 amino acids. CDR1 and CDR2 (germline): SGHRS, YFSETQ. V was clipped by 2 bases and J by 3 bases; unmatched bases: 3.

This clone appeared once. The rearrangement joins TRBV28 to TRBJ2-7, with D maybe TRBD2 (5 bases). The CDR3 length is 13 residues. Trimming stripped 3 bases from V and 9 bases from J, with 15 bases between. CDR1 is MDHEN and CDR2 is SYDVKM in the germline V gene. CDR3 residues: CASSLEAPPRQYF. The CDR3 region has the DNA TGTGCCAGCAGTTTGGAGGCACCTCCGAGGCAGTACTTC.

CDR3 DNA sequence: TGTGCCAGCAGCTTCCGGGACAGGGGGCTTCGCTACACCTTC. It yields the protein CASSFRDRGLRYTF. V is TRBV5-6 and J is TRBJ1-2; 12 nucleotides align to TRBD1. From germline, CDR1 is SGHDT and CDR2 YYEEEE. V trimming: 2 bases; J trimming: 9 bases; junction bases outside the gene matches: 5. CDR3 size: 14 residues.

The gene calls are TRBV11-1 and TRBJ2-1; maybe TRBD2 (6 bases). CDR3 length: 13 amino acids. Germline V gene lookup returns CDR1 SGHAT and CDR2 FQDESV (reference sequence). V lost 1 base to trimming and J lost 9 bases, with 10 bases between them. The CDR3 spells CASSLEWEVEQFF. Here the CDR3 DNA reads TGTGCCAGCAGCTTAGAATGGGAGGTTGAGCAGTTCTTC.

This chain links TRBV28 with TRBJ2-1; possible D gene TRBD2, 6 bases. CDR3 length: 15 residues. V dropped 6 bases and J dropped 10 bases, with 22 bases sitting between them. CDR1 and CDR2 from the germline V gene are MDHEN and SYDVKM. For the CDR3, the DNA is TGTGCCAGCAGCTCTGCGGCGGGAAGTAGGCGAGAGCAGTTCTTC. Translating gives CASSSAAGSRREQFF.

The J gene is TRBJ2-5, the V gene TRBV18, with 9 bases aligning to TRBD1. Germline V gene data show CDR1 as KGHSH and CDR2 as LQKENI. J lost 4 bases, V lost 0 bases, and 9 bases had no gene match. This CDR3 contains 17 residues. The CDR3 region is CASSPPGQGVPGETQYF. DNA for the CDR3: TGTGCCAGCTCACCACCGGGACAGGGTGTCCCTGGAGAGACCCAGTACTTC.

Written as DNA, the CDR3 is TGTGCCTGGAGTGTATACTCTAGCGGGAGACGAGAGACCCAGTACTTC. The encoded protein is CAWSVYSSGRRETQYF. The chain uses TRBV30 and TRBJ2-5, with 10 bases aligning to TRBD2. From germline, CDR1 is GTSNPN and CDR2 SVGIG (reference sequence). CDR3 length equals 16 residues. The ends lost 0 bases at V and 4 bases at J; junction bases unmatched: 8.

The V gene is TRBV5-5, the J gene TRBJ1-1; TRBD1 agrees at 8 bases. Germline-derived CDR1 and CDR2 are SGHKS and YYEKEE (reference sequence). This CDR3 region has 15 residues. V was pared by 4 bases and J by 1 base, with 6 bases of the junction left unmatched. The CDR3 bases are TGTGCCAGCAGCCGTAGGACAGGGACGAACACTGAAGCTTTCTTT. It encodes CASSRRTGTNTEAFF.

CDR3: CASSLDGTGDEKLFF. CDR3 nucleotide sequence: TGTGCCAGCAGCTTAGATGGGACAGGGGATGAAAAACTGTTTTTT. The rearrangement joins TRBV7-9 to TRBJ1-4, with 10 positions matching TRBD1. This CDR3 spans 15 amino acids. From germline, CDR1 is SEHNR and CDR2 FQNEAQ (reference sequence). Unmatched junction bases numbered 2, after V lost 1 base and J lost 6 bases.

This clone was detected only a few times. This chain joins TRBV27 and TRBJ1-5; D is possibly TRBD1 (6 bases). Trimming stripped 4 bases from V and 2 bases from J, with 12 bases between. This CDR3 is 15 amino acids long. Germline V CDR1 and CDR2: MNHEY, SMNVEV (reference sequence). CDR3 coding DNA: TGTGCCAGCAGTTCGCGGACAGCTGGCAATCAGCCCCAGCATTTT. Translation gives CASSSRTAGNQPQHF.

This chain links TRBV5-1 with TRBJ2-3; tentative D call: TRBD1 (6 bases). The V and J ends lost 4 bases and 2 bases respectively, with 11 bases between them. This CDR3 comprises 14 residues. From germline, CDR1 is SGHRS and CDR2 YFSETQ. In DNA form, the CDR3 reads TGCGCCAGCAGCCACAGGGCTTACACAGATACGCAGTATTTT. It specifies CASSHRAYTDTQYF.

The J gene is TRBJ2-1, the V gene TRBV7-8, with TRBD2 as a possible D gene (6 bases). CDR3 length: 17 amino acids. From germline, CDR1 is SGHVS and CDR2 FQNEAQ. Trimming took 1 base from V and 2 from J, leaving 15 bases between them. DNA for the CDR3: TGTGCCAGCAGCTTAGGAGGCGGCGGGGACCCCTACAATGAGCAGTTCTTC. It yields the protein CASSLGGGGDPYNEQFF.

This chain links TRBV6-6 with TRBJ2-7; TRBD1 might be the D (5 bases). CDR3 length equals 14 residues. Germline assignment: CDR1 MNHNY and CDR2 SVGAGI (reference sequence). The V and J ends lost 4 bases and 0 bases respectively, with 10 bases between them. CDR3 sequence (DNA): TGTGCCAGCAGTTTAGACAGAAACTCCTACGAGCAGTACTTC. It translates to CASSLDRNSYEQYF.

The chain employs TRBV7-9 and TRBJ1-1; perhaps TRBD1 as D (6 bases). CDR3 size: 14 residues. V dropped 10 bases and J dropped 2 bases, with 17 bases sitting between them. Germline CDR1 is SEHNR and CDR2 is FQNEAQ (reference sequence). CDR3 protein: CATDERGLNTEAFF. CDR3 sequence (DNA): TGTGCCACGGACGAGCGGGGGCTTAACACTGAAGCTTTCTTT.

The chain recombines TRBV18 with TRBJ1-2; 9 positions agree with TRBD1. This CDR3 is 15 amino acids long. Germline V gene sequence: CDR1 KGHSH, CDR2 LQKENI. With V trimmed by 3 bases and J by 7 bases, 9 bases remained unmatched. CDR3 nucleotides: TGTGCCAGCTCACCTCCGGGACAGGGTCCCTTTGGCTACACCTTC. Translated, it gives CASSPPGQGPFGYTF.

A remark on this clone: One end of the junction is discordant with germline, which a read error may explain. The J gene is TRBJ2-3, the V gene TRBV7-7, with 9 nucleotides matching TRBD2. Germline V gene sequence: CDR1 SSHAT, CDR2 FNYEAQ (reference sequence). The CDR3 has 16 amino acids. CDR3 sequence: CASSEGTSIGTDTQYF. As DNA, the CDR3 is TGTGCTAGCAGCGAGGGGACTAGCATAGGCACAGATACGCAGTATTTT.

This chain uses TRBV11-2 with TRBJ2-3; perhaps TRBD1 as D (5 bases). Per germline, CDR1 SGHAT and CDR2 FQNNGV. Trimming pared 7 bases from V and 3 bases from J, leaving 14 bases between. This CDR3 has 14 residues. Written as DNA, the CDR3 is TGTGCCAGCACCGTACAGGTTAATACAGATACGCAGTATTTT. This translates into CASTVQVNTDTQYF.

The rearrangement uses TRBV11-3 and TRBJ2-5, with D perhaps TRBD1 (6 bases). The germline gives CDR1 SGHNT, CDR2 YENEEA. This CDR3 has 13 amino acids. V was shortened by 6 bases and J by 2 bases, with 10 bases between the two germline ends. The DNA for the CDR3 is TGTGCCAGCAGTCCTGGACAGCAAGAGACCCAGTACTTC. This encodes CASSPGQQETQYF.

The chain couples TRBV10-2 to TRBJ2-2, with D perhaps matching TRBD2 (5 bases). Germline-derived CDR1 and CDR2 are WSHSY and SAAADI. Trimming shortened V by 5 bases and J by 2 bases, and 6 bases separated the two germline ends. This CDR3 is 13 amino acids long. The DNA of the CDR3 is TGCGCCAGCAGTTGGACTAACACCGGGGAGCTGTTTTTT. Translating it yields CASSWTNTGELFF.

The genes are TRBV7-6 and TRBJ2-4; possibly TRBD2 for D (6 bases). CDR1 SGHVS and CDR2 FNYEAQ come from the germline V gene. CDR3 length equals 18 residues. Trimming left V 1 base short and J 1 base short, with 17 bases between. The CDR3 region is CASSLGSPVGSAKNIQYF. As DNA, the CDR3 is TGTGCCAGCAGCTTAGGGTCCCCGGTCGGGAGCGCCAAAAACATTCAGTACTTC.

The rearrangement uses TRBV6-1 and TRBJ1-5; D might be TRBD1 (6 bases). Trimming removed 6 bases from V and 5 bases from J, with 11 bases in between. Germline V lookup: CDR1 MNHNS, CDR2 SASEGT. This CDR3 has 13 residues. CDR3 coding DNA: TGTGCCAGCAGCGAAACAGGGTATCAGCCCCAGCATTTT. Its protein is CASSETGYQPQHF.